The 9 T cell receptor beta chains below come from one sample, sequenced in a study of T cell repertoires and Cas9 in healthy adults. Generated by immunoSEQ multiplex PCR, the TCRdb table keeps only in-frame clones and is missing some. The repertoire holds about 13,000 clones, 75% to 90% seen once, with around 1.5% in the top ten. The sequencing input was Tregs (CD4+, CD25+, CD127-, CD137-, CD154-) from PBMCs; culture status not recorded. The source is a human donor in good health.

This clone came up once. V is TRBV5-5 and J is TRBJ1-2; tentatively, D is TRBD1 (5 bases). The V and J ends lost 0 bases and 4 bases respectively, with 16 bases between them. The germline V gene encodes CDR1 SGHKS and CDR2 YYEKEE (reference sequence). This CDR3 spans 16 amino acids. DNA of the CDR3: TGTGCCAGCAGCTTGGGAGGGACGAGCAACCCCTATGGCTACACCTTC. It specifies CASSLGGTSNPYGYTF.

CDR3: CASSLVVGPVIGANVLTF. The CDR3 bases are TGTGCCAGCAGCTTAGTGGTCGGGCCGGTAATCGGGGCCAACGTCCTGACTTTC. The rearrangement joins TRBV7-2 to TRBJ2-6; D ambiguous. V was cut by 1 base and J by 4 bases, with 17 bases left in between. CDR3 length: 18 residues. CDR1 is SGHTA and CDR2 is FQGNSA in the germline V gene. Filled out from reference TRBV7-2 and TRBJ2-6, the complete variable domain reads GAGVSQSPSNKVTEKGKDVELRCDPISGHTALYWYRQSLGQGLEFLIYFQGNSAPDKSGLPSDRFSAERTGGSVSTLTIQRTQQEDSAVYLCASSLVVGPVIGANVLTFGAGSRLTVL.

The CDR3 DNA is TGTGCCATCAGGGCCGACAGGGGCTACAATGAGCAGTTCTTC. Its translation is CAIRADRGYNEQFF. J is TRBJ2-1 and V is TRBV10-3; TRBD1 aligns across 8 bases. This CDR3 has 14 residues. Germline CDR1 ENHRY, CDR2 SYGVKD. Trimming at V came to 6 bases and at J to 3 bases, leaving 4 bases not matched to a gene.

This sequence joins TRBV5-1 and TRBJ2-2; TRBD2 might be the D (6 bases). In germline, CDR1 is SGHRS, CDR2 YFSETQ. V gave up 8 bases and J gave up 5 bases, with 10 bases separating them. This CDR3 comprises 12 residues. The CDR3 DNA sequence: TGCGCCAGTTCGGGGGAAACCGGGGAGCTGTTTTTT. Protein sequence: CASSGETGELFF.

The chain combines TRBV10-3 with TRBJ2-1; 11 bases agree with TRBD2. CDR3 length: 18 residues. Germline-derived CDR1 and CDR2 are ENHRY and SYGVKD. J gave up 7 bases and V 0 bases, and 11 bases lay outside the gene matches. The CDR3 sequence is CAISESSTSGVGGNEQFF. For the CDR3, the DNA is TGTGCCATCAGTGAGTCCTCGACTAGCGGGGTGGGAGGGAATGAGCAGTTCTTC.

This chain connects TRBV7-2 to TRBJ1-1; D might be TRBD1 (5 bases). Trimming shortened V by 5 bases and J by 7 bases, and 11 bases separated the two germline ends. Germline CDR1 is SGHTA and CDR2 is FQGNSA. The CDR3 has 12 residues. The CDR3 sequence: CASSVDSLEAFF. In nucleotides, the CDR3 is TGTGCCAGCAGCGTCGACAGCCTTGAAGCTTTCTTT.

The rearrangement joins TRBV19 to TRBJ1-5, with no clear D. CDR1 LNHDA and CDR2 SQIVND come from the germline V gene (reference sequence). V was trimmed by 3 bases and J by 3 bases, leaving 9 bases between them. The CDR3 spans 14 residues. The DNA of the CDR3 is TGTGCCAGTAGTATCCCAGGTTACAATCAGCCCCAGCATTTT. Protein: CASSIPGYNQPQHF.

This sequence joins TRBV9 and TRBJ2-7; D unresolved. CDR3 length: 14 amino acids. CDR1 and CDR2 from the germline V gene are SGDLS and YYNGEE. The ends were cut back, 4 bases at V and 0 bases at J, with 11 bases in the middle. Here the CDR3 reads CASSPRGSSYEQYV. CDR3 DNA: TGTGCCAGCAGCCCTAGAGGTAGCTCCTACGAGCAGTACGTC.

This CDR3 reads CASFATSGGADTQYF. The CDR3 bases are TGCGCCAGCTTCGCGACTAGCGGGGGGGCAGATACGCAGTATTTT. This sequence joins TRBV5-1 and TRBJ2-3, with 14 bases fitting TRBD2. Germline lookup yields CDR1 SGHRS and CDR2 YFSETQ. V trimming: 7 bases; J trimming: 4 bases; junction bases outside the gene matches: 5. The CDR3 has 15 amino acids. The full variable domain, its missing parts supplied by reference TRBV5-1 and TRBJ2-3, is KAGVTQTPRYLIKTRGQQVTLSCSPISGHRSVSWYQQTPGQGLQFLFEYFSETQRNKGNFPGRFSGRQFSNSRSEMNVSTLELGDSALYLCASFATSGGADTQYFGPGTRLTVL.